These 18 T cell receptor beta chains were all obtained from the same sample, sequenced in a study of blood T cell repertoires in COVID-19. The method was immunoSEQ multiplex PCR; TCRdb's version includes in-frame clones alone and lacks a portion of them. The data hold roughly 24,000 clones, with around 92% observed a single time. Input material: peripheral blood. The receptor source for this set is a human donor in a cohort sampled during active COVID-19.

The chain recombines TRBV28 with TRBJ2-6, with D maybe TRBD2 (6 bases). This CDR3 has 16 residues. Germline loops: CDR1 MDHEN, CDR2 SYDVKM. V gave up 5 bases and J gave up 2 bases, with 13 bases separating them. The CDR3 region is CASSGPSVTGANVLTF. The CDR3 DNA reads as TGTGCCAGCAGTGGGCCTAGCGTCACTGGGGCCAACGTCCTGACTTTC. The full variable domain, rest sourced from reference TRBV28 and TRBJ2-6, is DVKVTQSSRYLVKRTGEKVFLECVQDMDHENMFWYRQDPGLGLRLIYFSYDVKMKEKGDIPEGYSVSREKKERFSLILESASTNQTSMYLCASSGPSVTGANVLTFGAGSRLTVL.

V usage is TRBV28 and J usage is TRBJ1-2; 11 nucleotides align to TRBD1. Trimming removed 2 bases from V and 8 bases from J; junction bases left unmatched: 10. Germline loops: CDR1 MDHEN, CDR2 SYDVKM. The CDR3 is 16 amino acids. CDR3 in amino acids: CASSLGGTGGKAGYTF. CDR3 sequence (DNA): TGTGCCAGCAGTTTAGGTGGGACAGGGGGTAAGGCGGGCTACACCTTC.

The V call is TRBV5-4, the J call TRBJ1-2; D perhaps matches TRBD1 (6 bases). The germline CDR1 and CDR2 sequences are SGHNT and YYREEE (reference sequence). With 1 base removed from V and 7 bases from J, the gap between germline ends came to 11 bases. CDR3 size: 13 residues. CDR3 in amino acids: CASSLSGEGGYTF. CDR3 coding DNA: TGTGCCAGCAGCTTGTCAGGGGAGGGTGGCTACACCTTC.

The rearrangement links TRBV20-1 to TRBJ1-6; TRBD1 matches 7 bases. J gave up 11 bases and V 3 bases, and 10 bases lay outside the gene matches. CDR3 length equals 14 residues. Germline V gene sequence: CDR1 DFQATT, CDR2 SNEGSKA (reference sequence). The CDR3: CSASPGQASPPLHF. The CDR3 region has the DNA TGCAGTGCTAGTCCCGGACAGGCCTCGCCACCCCTCCACTTT.

This clone has just one count. The chain is built from TRBV7-8 and TRBJ2-3; unclear D gene. This CDR3 is built from 15 residues. CDR1 is SGHVS and CDR2 is FQNEAQ in the germline V gene. The V gene lost 5 bases and the J gene lost 2 bases, with 14 bases spanning the gap. CDR3 in DNA: TGTGCCAGCAGCCCCGGGTCCCTTTCCACAGATACGCAGTATTTT. As protein: CASSPGSLSTDTQYF.

The CDR3 DNA is TGTGCCAGCAGCCAAGGTCCGCAGGGAAGCAATCAGCCCCAGCATTTT. Translating it yields CASSQGPQGSNQPQHF. The gene calls are TRBV3-1 (or the pseudogene TRBV3-2) and TRBJ1-5; perhaps TRBD1 as D (5 bases). Trimming took 1 base from V and 1 from J, leaving 11 bases between them. This CDR3 region has 16 residues. The germline gives CDR1 LGHDT, CDR2 YNNKEL (reference sequence).

V is TRBV5-6 and J is TRBJ1-5; no firm D call. CDR1 SGHDT and CDR2 YYEEEE come from the germline V gene. The V end was cut by 1 base, the J end by 4 bases, with 18 bases between. The CDR3 totals 17 residues. CDR3 residues: CASSLRSPMVGNQPQHF. In nucleotides, the CDR3 is TGTGCCAGCAGCTTGCGTAGCCCCATGGTGGGTAATCAGCCCCAGCATTTT.

DNA for the CDR3: TGTGCCAGCAGCTTGCGGTCTTTGGTACAGACGAACACTGAAGCTTTCTTT. It specifies CASSLRSLVQTNTEAFF. The chain couples TRBV5-6 to TRBJ1-1; no reliable D call. V was clipped by 1 base and J by 1 base, with 17 bases between them. The CDR3 runs to 17 residues. CDR1 and CDR2 from the germline V gene are SGHDT and YYEEEE.

The rearrangement joins TRBV10-3 to TRBJ2-1; a weak D match, TRBD1 (6 bases). The V end was cut by 0 bases, the J end by 6 bases, with 12 bases between. The length of the CDR3 is 15 residues. Germline loops: CDR1 ENHRY, CDR2 SYGVKD. CDR3: CAISESLVGGNEQFF. CDR3 coding DNA: TGTGCCATCAGTGAGTCCTTGGTAGGGGGCAATGAGCAGTTCTTC.

V and J are TRBV7-2 and TRBJ2-1; 10 bases are shared with TRBD2. This CDR3 region has 15 residues. The germline gives CDR1 SGHTA, CDR2 FQGNSA. J gave up 4 bases and V 1 base, and 1 base lay outside the gene matches. CDR3 in amino acids: CASSLEAGGYNEQFF. Written as DNA, the CDR3 is TGTGCCAGCAGCTTAGAAGCGGGGGGGTACAATGAGCAGTTCTTC.

The chain employs TRBV24-1 and TRBJ2-3; TRBD1 might be the D (6 bases). The CDR3 is 15 amino acids. Germline V gene data show CDR1 as KGHDR and CDR2 as SFDVKD. Trimming shortened V by 4 bases and J by 3 bases, and 13 bases separated the two germline ends. The CDR3 reads CATSEDWQGTDTQYF. DNA of the CDR3: TGTGCCACCAGTGAAGACTGGCAGGGGACAGATACGCAGTATTTT.

This rearrangement joins TRBV7-2 to TRBJ1-2; 7 nucleotides agree with TRBD1. CDR3 length: 14 amino acids. The V segment lost 4 bases and the J segment 7 bases; nucleotides outside the gene matches: 9. Germline CDR1 reads SGHTA; CDR2 reads FQGNSA. The CDR3 coding sequence is TGTGCCAGCAGCTCCTACGACAGGACAGGTGGCTACACCTTC. It codes for CASSSYDRTGGYTF.

The gene calls are TRBV19 and TRBJ2-3; tentative D call: TRBD2 (6 bases). Trimming pared 3 bases from V and 5 bases from J, leaving 12 bases between. Germline values: CDR1 LNHDA, CDR2 SQIVND (reference sequence). This CDR3 comprises 14 residues. Here the CDR3 reads CASSIWISGDTQYF. The DNA for the CDR3 is TGTGCCAGTAGTATCTGGATTAGCGGAGATACGCAGTATTTT.

The gene calls are TRBV3-1 (or the pseudogene TRBV3-2) and TRBJ2-7, with 7 bases aligning to TRBD2. From germline, CDR1 is LGHDT and CDR2 YNNKEL (reference sequence). The length of the CDR3 is 12 residues. V dropped 5 bases and J dropped 4; count of bases not matched to a gene: 2. CDR3 coding DNA: TGTGCCAGCAGCGGGACTATTTACGAGCAGTACTTC. It codes for CASSGTIYEQYF.

This chain uses TRBV24-1 with TRBJ2-2; D is ambiguous. CDR1 KGHDR and CDR2 SFDVKD come from the germline V gene. V was clipped by 4 bases and J by 4 bases, with 9 bases between them. There are 14 residues in the CDR3. CDR3 coding DNA: TGTGCCACCAGTGAGTCTATATCCACCGGGGAGCTGTTTTTT. Translation gives CATSESISTGELFF.

The gene calls are TRBV27 and TRBJ2-1; 9 nucleotides match TRBD2. From germline, CDR1 is MNHEY and CDR2 SMNVEV (reference sequence). V lost 2 bases, J lost 7 bases, and 9 bases stayed unmatched. The CDR3 length is 16 residues. The CDR3 nucleotides read TGTGCCAGCAGTTTAAGTGGCGGGAGGGCCGGGAATGAGCAGTTCTTC. It translates to CASSLSGGRAGNEQFF.

The chain couples TRBV6-1 to TRBJ2-3; D is unclear. With 3 bases removed from V and 0 bases from J, the gap between germline ends came to 13 bases. Germline CDR1 MNHNS, CDR2 SASEGT. The length of the CDR3 is 16 residues. CDR3 DNA: TGTGCCAGCAGTGACCCCTGGCTTTCAAGCACAGATACGCAGTATTTT. It is translated as CASSDPWLSSTDTQYF.

The chain carries TRBV24-1 and TRBJ1-5; 7 positions agree with TRBD1. J lost 0 bases, V lost 2 bases, and 3 bases had no gene match. Germline assignment: CDR1 KGHDR and CDR2 SFDVKD. This CDR3 region has 16 residues. The CDR3 DNA reads as TGTGCCACCAGTGATTGGGGGACAGCTAGCAATCAGCCCCAGCATTTT. Protein: CATSDWGTASNQPQHF.